These 3 T cell receptor beta chains share one sample of origin, sequenced in a study of T cells after yellow fever vaccination. MiXCR, run by TCRdb on the 5' RACE reads, gives a single entry per CDR3 protein. The data hold 250,000 or so distinct CDR3 sequences, with around 6.7% observed a single time. The material sequenced was CD4+ T cells sorted from PBMCs, taken on the day of the yellow fever booster vaccination. These receptor sequences come from a man aged 25-45 years who received the YFV17D yellow fever vaccine.

This clonotype was counted many times. The rearrangement uses TRBV12-3 or TRBV12-4 and TRBJ1-5, with 7 bases matching TRBD1. This CDR3 contains 13 residues. Germline trimming cut 3 bases from V and 6 bases from J; bases unmatched to any gene: 2. In DNA, the CDR3 is TGTGCCAGCAGTTTGGACAGGTCTCAGCCCCAGCATTTT. Amino acid sequence: CASSLDRSQPQHF.

The rearrangement uses TRBV6-5 and TRBJ2-7; D remains unclear. V lost 9 bases to trimming and J lost 6 bases, with 15 bases between them. The CDR3 consists of 12 residues. Germline V gene data show CDR1 as MNHEY and CDR2 as SVGAGI. The CDR3 nucleotides are TGTGCCAGTCGGGCGGACCCGGCCGAGCAGTACTTC. It codes for CASRADPAEQYF.

This chain connects TRBV5-4 to TRBJ2-1, with 7 bases identical to TRBD2. V was pared by 4 bases and J by 4 bases, with 11 bases of the junction left unmatched. This CDR3 has 16 residues. In germline, CDR1 is SGHNT, CDR2 YYREEE (reference sequence). The CDR3 sequence: CASSKGEAGTYNEQFF. In DNA form, the CDR3 reads TGTGCCAGCAGCAAGGGAGAAGCGGGAACATACAATGAGCAGTTCTTC.